This T cell receptor (beta chain) was observed in a study of CD8+CD57+ T cells in acquired aplastic anemia. Study details: The study obtained an average of 3.2 ug of DNA from sorted CD4+ and CD8+ cells.

TCR beta VDJ combinations and CDR3 sequences were profiled from genomic DNA. TCRdb re-called the reads through MiXCR, storing one row per CDR3 protein. The sample consists of hundreds of thousands of distinct CDR3 sequences, under 80% of them appearing once. This clonotype showed up just a few times. The antigen remains undetermined. Study observations and caveats: A significant difference in CD8+ Simpson's diversity between patients and controls was not found.

Unmatched junction bases numbered 8, after V lost 6 bases and J lost 4 bases. Germline CDR1 is ENHRY and CDR2 is SYGVKD. This CDR3 is 14 amino acids long. Sequenced input: sorted CD4+, CD8+, or CD8+CD57+ T cells (not recorded which) from PBMCs. The clonotype was recovered from a human donor in good health, serving as a control. The V and J genes are TRBV10-3 and TRBJ2-5; 7 nucleotides line up with TRBD1. CDR3 bases: TGTGCCATCAGCCCCGACAGGGACAGAGAGACCCAGTACTTC. As protein: CAISPDRDRETQYF.